This is a list of T cell receptor beta chains from one sample in a study of blood T cell repertoires in COVID-19. Libraries were prepared by immunoSEQ multiplex PCR; TCRdb keeps only in-frame clonotypes and omits some of them. The table includes about 380,000 clones, approximately 77% detected once. Source material: peripheral blood. All receptors derive from a human donor with acute or convalescent COVID-19. The donor label of this sample is uncertain. Both conserved end residues are part of each CDR3. The D gene is left open where the match is weak. Expanded clones are given a class, and other clones once, few, many or no size at all.

d_gene: NA; v_gene: TRBV11-1; j_gene: TRBJ1-2; abundance: NA; CDR3nt: TGTGCCAGCAGCCTATTCTCTAGCGGTGATCTATATGGCTACACCTTC; CDR3aa: CASSLFSSGDLYGYTF
d_gene: NA; v_gene: TRBV7-9; j_gene: TRBJ2-5; abundance: NA; CDR3nt: TGTGCCAGCAGCTTTCCAGAAGGGCGGGGAGAGACCCAGTACTTC; CDR3aa: CASSFPEGRGETQYF
d_gene: TRBD2; v_gene: TRBV13; j_gene: TRBJ2-3; abundance: NA; CDR3nt: TGTGCCAGCAGCTTAGGCGGGAGGGCCGCAGATACGCAGTATTTT; CDR3aa: CASSLGGRAADTQYF
d_gene: NA; v_gene: TRBV2; j_gene: TRBJ1-2; abundance: NA; CDR3nt: TGTGCCAGCAGGAAACGGACGGGAGGCTATGGCTACACCTTC; CDR3aa: CASRKRTGGYGYTF
d_gene: TRBD1; v_gene: TRBV19; j_gene: TRBJ1-1; abundance: NA; CDR3nt: TGTGCCAGTAGCCGAACAGGGGGCGCCACTGAAGCTTTCTTT; CDR3aa: CASSRTGGATEAFF
d_gene: NA; v_gene: TRBV3-1/TRBV3-2; j_gene: TRBJ1-1; abundance: NA; CDR3nt: TGTGCCAGCAGCCAAGATAGTATTACGACTGAAGCTTTCTTT; CDR3aa: CASSQDSITTEAFF
d_gene: TRBD1; v_gene: TRBV27; j_gene: TRBJ2-7; abundance: few; CDR3nt: TGTGCCAGCAGTTTTCGGCCCCCCGGGACAGGGATCAACGAGCAGTACTTC; CDR3aa: CASSFRPPGTGINEQYF
d_gene: NA; v_gene: TRBV2; j_gene: TRBJ2-5; abundance: NA; CDR3nt: TGTGCCAGCAGTGAGGCTTGGGAGACCCAGTACTTC; CDR3aa: CASSEAWETQYF
d_gene: NA; v_gene: TRBV6-2/TRBV6-3; j_gene: TRBJ1-1; abundance: NA; CDR3nt: TGTGCCAGCAGTTACACTCGGTACACTGAAGCTTTCTTT; CDR3aa: CASSYTRYTEAFF
d_gene: NA; v_gene: TRBV28; j_gene: TRBJ2-5; abundance: NA; CDR3nt: TGTGCCAGCAGTCCTGGGTGGAGCTCGATGAAGACCCAGTACTTC; CDR3aa: CASSPGWSSMKTQYF
d_gene: TRBD2; v_gene: TRBV5-1; j_gene: TRBJ2-1; abundance: NA; CDR3nt: TGCGCCAGCAGCTTGGGAACCGGGACTACCCACGTCTACAATGAGCAGTTCTTC; CDR3aa: CASSLGTGTTHVYNEQFF
d_gene: TRBD2; v_gene: TRBV2; j_gene: TRBJ2-7; abundance: NA; CDR3nt: TGTGCCAGCAACCGGCGGGGGGCCTACGAGCAGTACTTC; CDR3aa: CASNRRGAYEQYF
d_gene: TRBD2; v_gene: TRBV5-5; j_gene: TRBJ2-1; abundance: once; CDR3nt: TGTGCCAGCAGCTTCATTACGGGAGGTCAGAATGAGCAGTTCTTC; CDR3aa: CASSFITGGQNEQFF
d_gene: TRBD1; v_gene: TRBV2; j_gene: TRBJ2-1; abundance: NA; CDR3nt: TGTGCCAGCAGTAGTTACAGGGGGCTTTACAATGAGCAGTTCTTC; CDR3aa: CASSSYRGLYNEQFF
d_gene: TRBD2; v_gene: TRBV28; j_gene: TRBJ2-1; abundance: NA; CDR3nt: TGTGCCAGCAGTCCCGGGACTAGCGGGGGGTACTACAATGAGCAGTTCTTC; CDR3aa: CASSPGTSGGYYNEQFF
d_gene: TRBD1; v_gene: TRBV5-5; j_gene: TRBJ2-7; abundance: NA; CDR3nt: TGTGCCAGCAGCTTGGGGGGACAGTCCGCCTACGAGCAGTACTTC; CDR3aa: CASSLGGQSAYEQYF
d_gene: NA; v_gene: TRBV6-5; j_gene: TRBJ2-3; abundance: NA; CDR3nt: TGTGCCAGCAGTCACCAGGACTCAGCCACAGATACGCAGTATTTT; CDR3aa: CASSHQDSATDTQYF
d_gene: NA; v_gene: TRBV5-1; j_gene: TRBJ1-2; abundance: NA; CDR3nt: TGCGCCAGCAGCTTGGGGCCCCAGGGGCTCTCTGGCTACACCTTC; CDR3aa: CASSLGPQGLSGYTF
d_gene: NA; v_gene: TRBV18; j_gene: TRBJ2-7; abundance: NA; CDR3nt: TGTGCCAGCTCACTAGAGGACACCTCCTCCTCCTACGAGCAGTACTTC; CDR3aa: CASSLEDTSSSYEQYF
d_gene: NA; v_gene: TRBV5-5; j_gene: TRBJ1-2; abundance: NA; CDR3nt: TGTGCCAGCAGCTCAGGGGTGTCGGTAAATGGCTACACCTTC; CDR3aa: CASSSGVSVNGYTF
d_gene: TRBD1; v_gene: TRBV27; j_gene: TRBJ1-5; abundance: NA; CDR3nt: TGTGCCAGCAGCCCTCGTTTAGGGGGCCCCAATCAGCCCCAGCATTTT; CDR3aa: CASSPRLGGPNQPQHF
d_gene: NA; v_gene: TRBV4-2; j_gene: TRBJ1-1; abundance: many; CDR3nt: TGTGCCAGCAGCCCGACACTGGGCACTGAAGCTTTCTTT; CDR3aa: CASSPTLGTEAFF
d_gene: NA; v_gene: TRBV2; j_gene: TRBJ1-5; abundance: NA; CDR3nt: TGTGCCAGCAGTCGTTACAGGGATCGCAATCAGCCCCAGCATTTT; CDR3aa: CASSRYRDRNQPQHF
d_gene: TRBD1; v_gene: TRBV29-1; j_gene: TRBJ1-1; abundance: NA; CDR3nt: TGCAGCGTCGGGACAGGCCGGGCGAAAGCTTTCTTT; CDR3aa: CSVGTGRAKAFF
d_gene: NA; v_gene: TRBV5-1; j_gene: TRBJ1-1; abundance: few; CDR3nt: TGCGCCAGCAGCTTGGCCAGGGGTGATAAAGCTTTCTTT; CDR3aa: CASSLARGDKAFF
d_gene: TRBD1; v_gene: TRBV2; j_gene: TRBJ1-1; abundance: NA; CDR3nt: TGTGCCAGCAGTGGACAGGGCAACACTGAAGCTTTCTTT; CDR3aa: CASSGQGNTEAFF
d_gene: TRBD1; v_gene: TRBV11-2; j_gene: TRBJ1-4; abundance: NA; CDR3nt: TGTGCCAGCAGCCCCGACAGGGGGTATGAAAAACTGTTTTTT; CDR3aa: CASSPDRGYEKLFF
d_gene: TRBD1; v_gene: TRBV5-6; j_gene: TRBJ2-5; abundance: NA; CDR3nt: TGTGCCAGCAGCTTGGACAGGGGCATAGGAGAGACCCAGTACTTC; CDR3aa: CASSLDRGIGETQYF
d_gene: TRBD1; v_gene: TRBV2; j_gene: TRBJ2-7; abundance: NA; CDR3nt: TGTGCCAGCAGTAGGGACAGGGGATCCTACGAGCAGTACTTC; CDR3aa: CASSRDRGSYEQYF
d_gene: TRBD1; v_gene: TRBV27; j_gene: TRBJ1-2; abundance: NA; CDR3nt: TGTGCCAGCTCTCCCTCCGGGACAGGGCTCTATGGCTACACCTTC; CDR3aa: CASSPSGTGLYGYTF
d_gene: TRBD1; v_gene: TRBV18; j_gene: TRBJ2-1; abundance: once; CDR3nt: TGTGCCAGCTCACCAAAGGGACAGGGAATCCGGGATGAGCAGTTCTTC; CDR3aa: CASSPKGQGIRDEQFF
d_gene: TRBD2; v_gene: TRBV19; j_gene: TRBJ2-1; abundance: NA; CDR3nt: TGTGCCAGTAGTCTGCGGGAGGTCAACAATGAGCAGTTCTTC; CDR3aa: CASSLREVNNEQFF
d_gene: NA; v_gene: TRBV28; j_gene: TRBJ1-5; abundance: NA; CDR3nt: TGTGCCAGCAGGTTTGCTGGGGGGAGCAATCAGCCCCAGCATTTT; CDR3aa: CASRFAGGSNQPQHF
d_gene: TRBD1; v_gene: TRBV7-9; j_gene: TRBJ1-6; abundance: few; CDR3nt: TGTGCCAGCAGCTCGGGACAGGGGTTTTATAATTCACCCCTCCACTTT; CDR3aa: CASSSGQGFYNSPLHF
d_gene: TRBD1; v_gene: TRBV6-6; j_gene: TRBJ2-7; abundance: NA; CDR3nt: TGTGCCAGCAGTCGGGGGACAGGCCCCTACGAGCAGTACTTC; CDR3aa: CASSRGTGPYEQYF
d_gene: NA; v_gene: TRBV29-1; j_gene: TRBJ2-4; abundance: once; CDR3nt: TGCAGCGTTGCAGCAGGCCTAGCCAAAAACATTCAGTACTTC; CDR3aa: CSVAAGLAKNIQYF
d_gene: NA; v_gene: TRBV9; j_gene: TRBJ1-6; abundance: NA; CDR3nt: TGTGCCAGCAGCGCAACAACAGGGCTTGGTTCACCCCTCCACTTT; CDR3aa: CASSATTGLGSPLHF